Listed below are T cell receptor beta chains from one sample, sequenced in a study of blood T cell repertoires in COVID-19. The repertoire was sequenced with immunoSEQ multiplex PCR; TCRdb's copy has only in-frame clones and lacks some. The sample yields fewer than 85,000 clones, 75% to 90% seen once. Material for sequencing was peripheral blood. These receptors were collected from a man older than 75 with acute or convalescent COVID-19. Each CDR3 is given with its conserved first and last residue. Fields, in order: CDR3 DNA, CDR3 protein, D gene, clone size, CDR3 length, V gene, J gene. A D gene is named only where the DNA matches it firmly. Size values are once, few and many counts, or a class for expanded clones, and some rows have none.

TGTGCCAGCAGCCTATTGGGACAGGGACGGGGAAACACCATATATTTT	CASSLLGQGRGNTIYF	TRBD1	once	16	TRBV7-2	TRBJ1-3
TGCGCCAGCAGCCTCGGACAGGGGGGGACTGAAGCTTTCTTT	CASSLGQGGTEAFF	TRBD1	.	14	TRBV5-1	TRBJ1-1
TGCGCCAGCAGTTGGGGGCGAAACAATGAGCAGTTCTTC	CASSWGRNNEQFF	.	.	13	TRBV5-1	TRBJ2-1
TGTGCCAGCAGGATAGGGGGCAGATTGATGAGCTCCTACGAGCAGTACTTC	CASRIGGRLMSSYEQYF	TRBD1	.	17	TRBV5-6	TRBJ2-7
TGTGCCAGCAGTCTCCCCTCCTACGAGCAGTACTTC	CASSLPSYEQYF	.	.	12	TRBV12-3/TRBV12-4	TRBJ2-7
TGTGCCAGCAGTCCTCGACTAGCGGCCACAGATACGCAGTATTTT	CASSPRLAATDTQYF	TRBD2	few	15	TRBV6-5	TRBJ2-3
TGTGCCAGCAGTGAAGCGCTTAGTCGATCCTTTCAAGAGACCCAGTACTTC	CASSEALSRSFQETQYF	.	.	17	TRBV2	TRBJ2-5
TGTGCCAGCAGCTCGACAGGCAGCACAGATACGCAGTATTTT	CASSSTGSTDTQYF	.	.	14	TRBV7-3	TRBJ2-3
TGTGCCAGCAGGAATAGAGGGGAGGCGCAGTATTTT	CASRNRGEAQYF	.	.	12	TRBV5-4	TRBJ2-3
TGTGCCAGCAGGACCGGGACAGGGGTACAAGAGACCCAGTACTTC	CASRTGTGVQETQYF	TRBD1	.	15	TRBV6-5	TRBJ2-5
TGTGCCAGCAGCTTAGCTGCGGGGCAGACCCAGTACTTC	CASSLAAGQTQYF	.	.	13	TRBV11-2	TRBJ2-5
TGTGCCAGCAGCCCTACGGTAGATACGCAGTATTTT	CASSPTVDTQYF	.	.	12	TRBV12-3/TRBV12-4	TRBJ2-3
TGTGCCAGCAGTTATGACCCTGGAGGCACTGAAGCTTTCTTT	CASSYDPGGTEAFF	.	.	14	TRBV5-5	TRBJ1-1
TGTGCCAGCAGGGCTGGTCAAAATGCCTACGAGCAGTACTTC	CASRAGQNAYEQYF	.	.	14	TRBV6-5	TRBJ2-7
TGTGCCAGCAGCGTAGCTACGGCGGGGGGGCCCACAGATACGCAGTATTTT	CASSVATAGGPTDTQYF	TRBD2	.	17	TRBV9	TRBJ2-3
TGTGCCAGCGGCCCGAGGGCCTACTACGAGCAGTACTTC	CASGPRAYYEQYF	.	.	13	TRBV27	TRBJ2-7
TGTGCCAGCAGCTGGGGACAGGGAGAGACCCAGTACTTC	CASSWGQGETQYF	TRBD1	.	13	TRBV5-6	TRBJ2-5
TGTGCCAGCAGCTGGTCAGGGGGCAGCTATGGCTACACCTTC	CASSWSGGSYGYTF	TRBD1	.	14	TRBV5-8	TRBJ1-2
TGTGCCAGTAGCTACAATCAGTTAGGGGCCTACGAGCAGTACTTC	CASSYNQLGAYEQYF	.	.	15	TRBV19	TRBJ2-7
TGTGCCAGCAGTGAGGTCGGGATGGACTTC	CASSEVGMDF	.	.	10	TRBV6-1	TRBJ2-7
TGTGCCATCAGTGAGTCGAGCCTAGCGGGCCGCAATGAGCAGTTCTTC	CAISESSLAGRNEQFF	TRBD2	once	16	TRBV10-3	TRBJ2-1
TGTGCCAGCAGTTACAACAGCCATCTCCTAATCGAGCAGTACTTC	CASSYNSHLLIEQYF	.	few	15	TRBV6-5	TRBJ2-7
TGTGCCAGCAGTTACTCGTTGGGACAGGGGTCAGATACGCAGTATTTT	CASSYSLGQGSDTQYF	TRBD1	.	16	TRBV6-2/TRBV6-3	TRBJ2-3
TGTGCCAGCAGCCCAGATAAGACTGAAGCTTTCTTT	CASSPDKTEAFF	.	few	12	TRBV7-8	TRBJ1-1
TGTGCCAGCAGCCCTTCGGAGGGGCAGCTAGTGTACGAGCAGTACTTC	CASSPSEGQLVYEQYF	.	few	16	TRBV4-2	TRBJ2-7
TGCGCCAGCAGCTTAATTCAGGGAGGTGACACTGAAGCTTTCTTT	CASSLIQGGDTEAFF	.	once	15	TRBV5-1	TRBJ1-1
TGTGCCAGCAGCTTATTCTTAGACAGGGAGACTGAAGCTTTCTTT	CASSLFLDRETEAFF	TRBD1	.	15	TRBV7-9	TRBJ1-1
TGTGCCAGCCGCCGGGAGGCAGGGGCCTACGAGCAGTACTTC	CASRREAGAYEQYF	.	.	14	TRBV7-3	TRBJ2-7